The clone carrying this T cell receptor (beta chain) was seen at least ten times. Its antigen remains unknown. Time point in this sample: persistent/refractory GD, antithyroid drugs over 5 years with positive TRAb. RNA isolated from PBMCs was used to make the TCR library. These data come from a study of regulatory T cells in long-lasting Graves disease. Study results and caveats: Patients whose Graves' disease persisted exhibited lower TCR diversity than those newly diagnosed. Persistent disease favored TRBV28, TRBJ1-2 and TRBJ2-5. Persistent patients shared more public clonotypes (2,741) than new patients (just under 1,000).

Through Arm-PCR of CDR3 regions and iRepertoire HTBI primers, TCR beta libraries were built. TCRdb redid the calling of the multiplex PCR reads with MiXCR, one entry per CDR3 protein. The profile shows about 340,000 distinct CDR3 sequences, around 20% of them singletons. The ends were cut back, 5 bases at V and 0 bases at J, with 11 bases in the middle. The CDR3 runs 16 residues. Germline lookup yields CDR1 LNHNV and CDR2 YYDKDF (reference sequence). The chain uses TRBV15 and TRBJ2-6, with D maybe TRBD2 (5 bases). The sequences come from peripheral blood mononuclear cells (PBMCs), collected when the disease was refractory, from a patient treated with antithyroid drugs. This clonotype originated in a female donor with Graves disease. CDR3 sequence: CATSPVGSSGANVLTF. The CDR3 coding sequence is TGTGCCACCAGCCCCGTTGGGAGCTCTGGGGCCAACGTCCTGACTTTC.